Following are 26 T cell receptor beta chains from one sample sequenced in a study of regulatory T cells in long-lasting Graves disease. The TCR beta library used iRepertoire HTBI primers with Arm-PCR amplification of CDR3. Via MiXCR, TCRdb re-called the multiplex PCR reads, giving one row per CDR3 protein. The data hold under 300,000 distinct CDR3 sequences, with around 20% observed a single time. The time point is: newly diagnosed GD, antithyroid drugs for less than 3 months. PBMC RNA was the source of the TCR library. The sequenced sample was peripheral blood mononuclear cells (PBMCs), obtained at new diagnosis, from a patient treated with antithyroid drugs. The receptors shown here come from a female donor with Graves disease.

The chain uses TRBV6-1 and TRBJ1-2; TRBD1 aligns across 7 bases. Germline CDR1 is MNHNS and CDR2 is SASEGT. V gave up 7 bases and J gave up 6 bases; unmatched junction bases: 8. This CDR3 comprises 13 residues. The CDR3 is CASTPRQGNGYTF. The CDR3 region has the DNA TGTGCCAGCACCCCCCGACAGGGAAATGGCTACACCTTC.

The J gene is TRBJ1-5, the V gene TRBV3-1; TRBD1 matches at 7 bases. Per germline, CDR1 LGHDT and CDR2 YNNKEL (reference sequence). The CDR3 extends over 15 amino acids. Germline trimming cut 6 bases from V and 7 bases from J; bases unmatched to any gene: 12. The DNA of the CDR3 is TGTGCCAGCAGACGAACAGGGGTATGGCGACAGCCCCAGCATTTT. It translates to CASRRTGVWRQPQHF. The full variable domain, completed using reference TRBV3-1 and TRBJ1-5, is DTAVSQTPKYLVTQMGNDKSIKCEQNLGHDTMYWYKQDSKKFLKIMFSYNNKELIINETVPNRFSPKSPDKAHLNLHINSLELGDSAVYFCASRRTGVWRQPQHFGDGTRLSIL.

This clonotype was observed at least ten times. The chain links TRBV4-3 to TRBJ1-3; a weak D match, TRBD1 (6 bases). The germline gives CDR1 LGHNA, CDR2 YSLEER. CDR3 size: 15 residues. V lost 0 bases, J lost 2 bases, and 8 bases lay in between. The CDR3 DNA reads TGCGCCAGCAGCCAAGATGGGACACCTGGAAACACCATATATTTT. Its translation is CASSQDGTPGNTIYF.

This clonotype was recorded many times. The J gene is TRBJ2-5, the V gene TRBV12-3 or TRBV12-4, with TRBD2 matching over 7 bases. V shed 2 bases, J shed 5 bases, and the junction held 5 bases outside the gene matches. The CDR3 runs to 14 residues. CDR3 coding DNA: TGTGCCAGCAGTTTATTGGTCGGGAGGGAGACCCAGTACTTC. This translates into CASSLLVGRETQYF.

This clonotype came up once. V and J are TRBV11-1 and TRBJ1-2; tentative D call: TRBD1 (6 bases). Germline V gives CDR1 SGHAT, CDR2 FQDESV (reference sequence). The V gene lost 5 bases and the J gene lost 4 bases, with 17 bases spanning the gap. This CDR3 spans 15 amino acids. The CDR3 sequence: CASSQLGQPFYGYTF. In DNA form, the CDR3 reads TGTGCCAGCAGCCAGCTCGGACAGCCCTTCTATGGCTACACCTTC.

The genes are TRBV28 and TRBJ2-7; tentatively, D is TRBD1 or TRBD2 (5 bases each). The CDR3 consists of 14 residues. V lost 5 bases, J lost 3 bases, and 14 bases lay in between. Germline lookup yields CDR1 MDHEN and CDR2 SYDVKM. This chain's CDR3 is CASSGPGRNYEQYF. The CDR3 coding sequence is TGTGCCAGCAGTGGACCGGGACGGAACTACGAGCAGTACTTC. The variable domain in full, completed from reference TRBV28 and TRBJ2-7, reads DVKVTQSSRYLVKRTGEKVFLECVQDMDHENMFWYRQDPGLGLRLIYFSYDVKMKEKGDIPEGYSVSREKKERFSLILESASTNQTSMYLCASSGPGRNYEQYFGPGTRLTVT.

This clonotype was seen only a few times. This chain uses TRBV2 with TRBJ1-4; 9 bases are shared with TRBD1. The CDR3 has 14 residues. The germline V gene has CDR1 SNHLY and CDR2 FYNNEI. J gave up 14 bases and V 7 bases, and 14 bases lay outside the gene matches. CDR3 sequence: CASITGQGDQRLFF. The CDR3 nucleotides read TGTGCCAGCATTACGGGACAGGGCGACCAGCGGCTGTTTTTT.

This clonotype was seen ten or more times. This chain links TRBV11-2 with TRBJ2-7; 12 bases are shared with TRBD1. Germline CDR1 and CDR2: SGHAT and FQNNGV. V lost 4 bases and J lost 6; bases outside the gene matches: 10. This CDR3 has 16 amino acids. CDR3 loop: CASSYTSGTGGSEQYF. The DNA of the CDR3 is TGTGCCAGCAGCTACACCTCTGGGACAGGGGGCTCCGAGCAGTACTTC.

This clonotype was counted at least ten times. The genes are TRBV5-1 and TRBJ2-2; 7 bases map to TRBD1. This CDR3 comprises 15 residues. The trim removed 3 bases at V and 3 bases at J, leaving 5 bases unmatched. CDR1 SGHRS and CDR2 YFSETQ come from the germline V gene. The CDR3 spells CASSYEGADTGELFF. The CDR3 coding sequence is TGCGCCAGCAGCTACGAGGGGGCTGACACCGGGGAGCTGTTTTTT.

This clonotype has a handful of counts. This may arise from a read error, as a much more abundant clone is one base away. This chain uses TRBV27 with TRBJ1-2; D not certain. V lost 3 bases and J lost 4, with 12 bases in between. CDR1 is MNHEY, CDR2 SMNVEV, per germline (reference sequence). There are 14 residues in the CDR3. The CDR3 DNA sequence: TGTGCCAGCAGTTTGTGGCCAATGGGCTATGGCTACACCTTC. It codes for CASSLWPMGYGYTF.

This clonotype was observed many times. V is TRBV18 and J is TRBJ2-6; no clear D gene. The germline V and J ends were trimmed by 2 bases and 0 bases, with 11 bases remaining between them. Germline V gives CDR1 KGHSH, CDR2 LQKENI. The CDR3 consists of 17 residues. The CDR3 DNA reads TGTGCCAGCTCACCAGGCCAACGCACCTCTGGGGCCAACGTCCTGACTTTC. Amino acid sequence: CASSPGQRTSGANVLTF.

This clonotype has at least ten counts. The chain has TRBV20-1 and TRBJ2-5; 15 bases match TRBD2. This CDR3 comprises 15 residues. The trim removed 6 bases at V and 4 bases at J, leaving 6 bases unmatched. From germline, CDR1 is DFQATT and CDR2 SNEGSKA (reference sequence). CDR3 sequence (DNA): TGCAGTGCGTGGACTAGCGGGGGGGCCCCAGAGACCCAGTACTTC. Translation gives CSAWTSGGAPETQYF.

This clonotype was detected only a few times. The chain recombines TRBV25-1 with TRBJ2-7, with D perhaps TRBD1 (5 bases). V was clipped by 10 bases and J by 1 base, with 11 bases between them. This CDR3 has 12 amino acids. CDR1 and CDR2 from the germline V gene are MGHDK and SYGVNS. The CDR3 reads CAKTGSSYEQYF. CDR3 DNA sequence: TGTGCCAAAACAGGAAGTTCCTACGAGCAGTACTTC.

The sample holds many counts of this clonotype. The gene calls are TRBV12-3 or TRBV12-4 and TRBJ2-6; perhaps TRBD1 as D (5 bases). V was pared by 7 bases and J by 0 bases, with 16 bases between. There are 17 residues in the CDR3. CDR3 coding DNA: TGTGCCAGCACCAACAGGTGGGATTACTCTGGGGCCAACGTCCTGACTTTC. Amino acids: CASTNRWDYSGANVLTF.

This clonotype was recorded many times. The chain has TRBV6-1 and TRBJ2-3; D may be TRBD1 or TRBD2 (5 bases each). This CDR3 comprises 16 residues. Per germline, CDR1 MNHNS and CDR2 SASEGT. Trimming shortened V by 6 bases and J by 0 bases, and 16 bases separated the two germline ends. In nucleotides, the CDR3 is TGTGCCAGCAGCAACTACCGGGACCGAAGCACAGATACGCAGTATTTT. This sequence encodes CASSNYRDRSTDTQYF.

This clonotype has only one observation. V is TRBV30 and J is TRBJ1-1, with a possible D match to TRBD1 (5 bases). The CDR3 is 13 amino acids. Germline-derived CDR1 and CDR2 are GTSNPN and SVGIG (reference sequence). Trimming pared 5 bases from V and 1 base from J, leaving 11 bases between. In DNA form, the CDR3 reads TGTGCCTGGGCTAAAGGACAGAACACTGAAGCTTTCTTT. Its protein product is CAWAKGQNTEAFF. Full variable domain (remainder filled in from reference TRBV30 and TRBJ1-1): SQTIHQWPATLVQPVGSPLSLECTVEGTSNPNLYWYRQAAGRGLQLLFYSVGIGQISSEVPQNLSASRPQDRQFILSSKKLLLSDSGFYLCAWAKGQNTEAFFGQGTRLTVV.

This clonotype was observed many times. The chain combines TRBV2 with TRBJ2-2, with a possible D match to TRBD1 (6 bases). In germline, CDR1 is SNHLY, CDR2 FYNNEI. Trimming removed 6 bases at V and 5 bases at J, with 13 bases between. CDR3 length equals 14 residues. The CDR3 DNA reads TGTGCCAGCAGGGGGGACACAGAAACCGGGGAGCTGTTTTTT. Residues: CASRGDTETGELFF.

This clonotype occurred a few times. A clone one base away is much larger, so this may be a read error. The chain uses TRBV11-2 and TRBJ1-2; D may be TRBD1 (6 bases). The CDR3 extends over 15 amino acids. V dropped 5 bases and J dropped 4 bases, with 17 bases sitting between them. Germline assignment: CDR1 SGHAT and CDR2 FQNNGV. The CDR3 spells CASSAIRGFSYGYTF. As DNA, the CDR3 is TGTGCCAGCAGCGCGATCAGGGGATTTAGCTATGGCTACACCTTC. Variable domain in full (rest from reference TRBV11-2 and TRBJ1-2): EAGVAQSPRYKIIEKRQSVAFWCNPISGHATLYWYQQILGQGPKLLIQFQNNGVVDDSQLPKDRFSAERLKGVDSTLKIQPAKLEDSAVYLCASSAIRGFSYGYTFGSGTRLTVV.

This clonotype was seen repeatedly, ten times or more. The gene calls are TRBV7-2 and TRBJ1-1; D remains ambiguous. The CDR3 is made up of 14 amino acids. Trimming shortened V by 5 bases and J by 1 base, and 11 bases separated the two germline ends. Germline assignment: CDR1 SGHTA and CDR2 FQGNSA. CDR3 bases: TGTGCCAGCAGCCAAAGGCCAGGGAACACTGAAGCTTTCTTT. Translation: CASSQRPGNTEAFF.

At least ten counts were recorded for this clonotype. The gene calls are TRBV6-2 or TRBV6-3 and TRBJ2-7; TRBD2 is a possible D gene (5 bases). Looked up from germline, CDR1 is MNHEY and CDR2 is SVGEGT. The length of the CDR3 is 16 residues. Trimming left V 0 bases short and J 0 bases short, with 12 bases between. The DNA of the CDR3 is TGTGCCAGCAGTTACTCGACCAGCGGAGCCTCCTACGAGCAGTACTTC. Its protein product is CASSYSTSGASYEQYF.

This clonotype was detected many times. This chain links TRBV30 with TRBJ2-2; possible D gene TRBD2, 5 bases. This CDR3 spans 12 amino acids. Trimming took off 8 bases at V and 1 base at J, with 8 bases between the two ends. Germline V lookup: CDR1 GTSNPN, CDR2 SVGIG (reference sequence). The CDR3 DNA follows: TGTGCCGGTAGCGTGAACACCGGGGAGCTGTTTTTT. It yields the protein CAGSVNTGELFF.

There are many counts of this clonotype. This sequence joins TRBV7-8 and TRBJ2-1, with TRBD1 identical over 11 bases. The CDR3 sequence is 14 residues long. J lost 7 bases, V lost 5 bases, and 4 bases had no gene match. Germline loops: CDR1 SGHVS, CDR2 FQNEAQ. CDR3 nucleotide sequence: TGTGCCAGCAGCCCAAGGGACAGGGGGAATGAGCAGTTCTTC. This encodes CASSPRDRGNEQFF.

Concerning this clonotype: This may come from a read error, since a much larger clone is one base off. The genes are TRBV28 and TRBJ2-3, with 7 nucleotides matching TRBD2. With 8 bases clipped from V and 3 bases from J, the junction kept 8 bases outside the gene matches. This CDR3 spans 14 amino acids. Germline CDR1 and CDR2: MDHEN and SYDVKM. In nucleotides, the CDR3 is TGTGCCAGCTCCGGGGGGACCCGGACAGATACGCAGTATTTT. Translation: CASSGGTRTDTQYF.

In nucleotides, the CDR3 is TGTGCCAGCCGCCGACAGGTCCATCAGCCCCAGCATTTT. It translates to CASRRQVHQPQHF. The genes are TRBV27 and TRBJ1-5, with a weak D call TRBD1 (6 bases). Trimming stripped 8 bases from V and 5 bases from J, with 13 bases between. CDR1 is MNHEY, CDR2 SMNVEV, per germline (reference sequence). The length of the CDR3 is 13 residues.

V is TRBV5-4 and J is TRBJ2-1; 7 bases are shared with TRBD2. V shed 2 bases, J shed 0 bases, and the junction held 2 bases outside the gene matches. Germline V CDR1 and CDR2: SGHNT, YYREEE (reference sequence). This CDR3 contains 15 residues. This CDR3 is CASSFRDYSYNEQFF. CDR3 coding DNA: TGTGCCAGCAGCTTCCGGGACTACTCCTACAATGAGCAGTTCTTC.

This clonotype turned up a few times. CDR3 coding DNA: TGTGCCAGCAGTTTGAAGAGCTGGGTGCCCTTAAATGAGCAGTTCTTC. Its translation is CASSLKSWVPLNEQFF. V and J are TRBV6-2 or TRBV6-3 and TRBJ2-1; D remains ambiguous. This CDR3 region has 16 residues. The V gene's germline CDR1 is MNHEY and CDR2 SVGEGT. Trimming removed 4 bases at V and 7 bases at J, with 20 bases between.